The entry below describes one TCR beta chain. Its antigen is still unknown. Base qualities are not provided; no much larger clone lies one nucleotide away. This sample is part of a study of OX40 agonist ivuxolimab in advanced cancers. About the full investigation: Ivuxolimab, which targeted the costimulatory receptor OX40 (CD134), was an agonistic, fully human IgG2 monoclonal antibody. Intravenous ivuxolimab was administered to patients every 2 weeks at six dose levels: 0.01, 0.1, 0.3, 1.5, 3 and 10 mg/kg. Of the roughly 52 dose-escalation patients, hepatocellular carcinoma was present in about 19, melanoma in approximately 15, renal cell carcinoma in 9 and head and neck cancer in 9. The dose-escalation cohort was over 70% male with a mean age of roughly 60 years, ranging from about 23 to 85. Patients were allowed to have had prior anti-PD-1, anti-PD-L1 or anti-CTLA-4 therapy, and 30% to 40% of the dose-escalation patients had been treated with checkpoint inhibitors. Partial responses occurred in three dose-escalation patients, of whom one had hepatocellular carcinoma and two had cutaneous melanoma. Peripheral TCRbeta sequencing aimed to test whether ivuxolimab altered TCR sequence diversity and caused clonal T-cell expansion. The monotherapy dose-escalation portion (N ≈ 50 patients) of the phase I ivuxolimab trial is reported in the paper. The study at large found these results: In the 0.1-3.0 mg/kg groups, partial responders were among the patients with the lowest normalized peripheral clonal expansion, particularly in CD8+ T cells. Low levels of normalized T-cell clonal expansion were also seen in some patients who did not respond. After ivuxolimab, expanded clones were on average more numerous among CD8+ T cells than among CD4+ T cells. The antigen specificity of the peripheral T cells that underwent clonal expansion was not determined. At doses from 0.1 to 3.0 mg/kg, clonal expansion was seen in both CD4+ and CD8+ blood T cells between baseline and week 6.

To sequence the TCRbeta CDR3 region, genomic DNA was isolated from the sorted cells. The immunoSEQ Assay was used for sequencing of TCRbeta CDR3 regions. TCRdb limited this immuneACCESS table to in-frame rearrangements with V and J called. A share of clones is missing; checked studies link under half to unresolved V genes, and the rest is unexplained. The sample table lists fewer than 85,000 clones, roughly 80% of them with a count of one. The top ten clones comprise around 0.84% of the sample. The CDR3 spans 13 residues, from the cysteine through the phenylalanine. The kept DNA is CDR3 alone, 39 bases in frame from the first base. V was cut back by 0 bases and J by 5 bases, leaving a gap of 6 bases between them. Reading the germline V gene (reference sequence) gives CDR1 SGHNT and CDR2 YYREEE. Patients with autoimmune disease history or receiving systemic immunosuppression were excluded from the trial. In every dose cohort, peripheral blood was drawn for TCR sequencing at baseline, cycle 4 day 1, and cycle 7 day 1. Samples were obtained from an open-label, multicenter, first-in-human phase I dose-escalation trial of ivuxolimab. Adults with locally advanced or metastatic melanoma, renal cell carcinoma, hepatocellular carcinoma or head and neck squamous cell carcinoma were enrolled in the trial. Before TCR sequencing, CD4+ T cells and CD8+ T cells from peripheral blood were sorted into separate populations.

Recombination connected TRBV5-4 to TRBJ2-1; the D segment cannot be called with confidence. The source was CD4+ or CD8+ T cells sorted from blood, collected in a trial of the OX40 agonist ivuxolimab. The clonotype comes from an adult with an advanced solid tumor such as melanoma, head and neck, liver or kidney cancer. The DNA is as follows: TGTGCCAGCAGCTTGGACTTCAACAATGAGCAGTTCTTC. Its coded protein is CASSLDFNNEQFF.